These 31 T cell receptor beta chains were sequenced from one sample in a study of breast tumors, draining lymph nodes, adjacent tissues. TCRdb redid the calling of the multiplex PCR reads with MiXCR, one entry per CDR3 protein. Of around 150,000 distinct CDR3 sequences detected, 32% appear once; the ten largest clones hold 2.3%. Axillary draining lymph nodes of breast cancer patients supplied the node samples. Sequenced input: axillary lymph node tissue. Source of these receptors: a female donor with breast cancer. Some clones in this sample may be carry-over from other donors' samples.

This clonotype was recorded many times. V gene TRBV15 combines with J gene TRBJ2-3, with TRBD1 matching 7 bases. CDR1 and CDR2 (germline): LNHNV, YYDKDF (reference sequence). This CDR3 has 13 residues. Trimming at V came to 3 bases and at J to 4 bases, leaving 1 base not matched to a gene. The CDR3 coding sequence is TGTGCCACCAGCAGGACAGGGCCAGATACGCAGTATTTT. It specifies CATSRTGPDTQYF.

This clonotype showed up just a few times. V gene TRBV6-5 combines with J gene TRBJ1-2; D remains ambiguous. V was cut by 6 bases and J by 4 bases, with 6 bases left in between. The CDR3 length is 11 residues. CDR1 is MNHEY and CDR2 is SVGAGI in the germline V gene. The CDR3 is CASRPVYGYTF. The CDR3 region has the DNA TGTGCCAGCAGACCAGTCTATGGCTACACCTTC.

This clonotype was seen repeatedly, ten times or more. The chain combines TRBV20-1 with TRBJ1-1; D is possibly TRBD1 (6 bases). Germline V CDR1 and CDR2: DFQATT, SNEGSKA (reference sequence). The length of the CDR3 is 14 residues. The V gene lost 5 bases and the J gene lost 2 bases, with 15 bases spanning the gap. The CDR3 loop reads CSALRDIENTEAFF. The CDR3 DNA reads as TGCAGTGCTCTCCGGGACATAGAAAACACTGAAGCTTTCTTT.

The chain is built from TRBV18 and TRBJ1-1; no firm D call. V dropped 3 bases and J dropped 0 bases, with 11 bases sitting between them. Germline values: CDR1 KGHSH, CDR2 LQKENI. This CDR3 contains 15 residues. CDR3 residues: CASSPLPAMNTEAFF. In DNA form, the CDR3 reads TGTGCCAGCTCACCCCTCCCAGCAATGAACACTGAAGCTTTCTTT.

In regard to this clonotype: A much larger clone sits a single nucleotide away, making a read error possible. The rearrangement uses TRBV7-2 and TRBJ2-1, with 8 bases matching TRBD2. The CDR3 extends over 15 amino acids. The germline gives CDR1 SGHTA, CDR2 FQGNSA. DNA for the CDR3: TGTGCCAGCAGCTTAATAGCGGGGACCTACAATGAGCAGCCCTTC. As protein: CASSLIAGTYNEQPF.

This clonotype has ten or more counts. This chain uses TRBV12-3 or TRBV12-4 with TRBJ1-2; D ambiguous. The V end lost 6 bases, the J end lost 7 bases, and 21 bases lay between the germline ends. The CDR3 totals 15 residues. CDR3 in amino acids: CASRKIGTLKAGYTF. As DNA, the CDR3 is TGTGCCAGCAGGAAGATCGGAACCCTGAAGGCTGGCTACACCTTC.

The genes are TRBV12-3 or TRBV12-4 and TRBJ2-5; TRBD1 matches 8 bases. Trimming cost V 5 bases and J 5 bases; bases outside gene matches: 7. CDR3 size: 14 residues. The CDR3 is CASSPGTGWETQYF. CDR3 in DNA: TGTGCCAGCAGTCCAGGGACAGGTTGGGAGACCCAGTACTTC.

This clonotype was detected ten times or more. The chain combines TRBV7-2 with TRBJ1-6, with TRBD1 matching 8 bases. This CDR3 region has 13 residues. Per the germline V gene, CDR1 is SGHTA and CDR2 is FQGNSA. J gave up 9 bases and V 4 bases, and 2 bases lay outside the gene matches. The CDR3 bases are TGTGCCAGCAGCTCGGACAGGGCTTCACCCCTCCACTTT. Translation gives CASSSDRASPLHF.

The genes are TRBV7-9 and TRBJ1-6; no firm D call. Trimming removed 1 base at V and 4 bases at J, with 8 bases between. Per germline, CDR1 SEHNR and CDR2 FQNEAQ (reference sequence). CDR3 length: 15 amino acids. The CDR3, as DNA: TGTGCCAGCAGCTTAGGCGCGCAGTATAATTCACCCCTCCACTTT. Amino acid sequence: CASSLGAQYNSPLHF. Full variable domain (outside the CDR3, taken from reference TRBV7-9 and TRBJ1-6): DTGVSQNPRHKITKRGQNVTFRCDPISEHNRLYWYRQTLGQGPEFLTYFQNEAQLEKSRLLSDRFSAERPKGSFSTLEIQRTEQGDSAMYLCASSLGAQYNSPLHFGNGTRLTVT.

This clonotype was seen at least ten times. The chain is built from TRBV7-8 and TRBJ1-5; 9 nucleotides agree with TRBD1. CDR1 is SGHVS and CDR2 is FQNEAQ in the germline V gene. The CDR3 contains 14 residues. The V segment lost 4 bases and the J segment 4 bases; nucleotides outside the gene matches: 2. The CDR3 loop reads CASSSGQGNQPQHF. The CDR3 DNA sequence: TGTGCCAGCAGCTCTGGACAGGGGAATCAGCCCCAGCATTTT.

Many counts were recorded for this clonotype. This CDR3 reads CAAAKDGASDEKLFF. The CDR3 nucleotides read TGTGCGGCCGCGAAGGATGGGGCCTCGGATGAAAAACTGTTTTTT. The genes are TRBV19 and TRBJ1-4; D is possibly TRBD1 (5 bases). The CDR3 consists of 15 residues. The germline CDR1 and CDR2 sequences are LNHDA and SQIVND (reference sequence).

V usage is TRBV7-9 and J usage is TRBJ2-7; 9 nucleotides align to TRBD1. The CDR3 has 16 amino acids. The V gene end was trimmed by 2 bases and the J gene end by 2 bases; junction bases not matched to a gene: 7. Per germline, CDR1 SEHNR and CDR2 FQNEAQ (reference sequence). CDR3 nucleotide sequence: TGTGCCAGCAGCTTATTCGGACAGGGGACTCCCTACGAGCAGTACGTC. Protein product: CASSLFGQGTPYEQYV.

This clonotype was found many times. This chain uses TRBV29-1 with TRBJ2-6; D might be TRBD2 (5 bases). The germline gives CDR1 SQVTM, CDR2 ANQGSEA. The CDR3 consists of 18 residues. Trimming left V 7 bases short and J 13 bases short, with 35 bases between. Here the CDR3 reads CSAHTLVVDFPEEWVLTF. In DNA, the CDR3 is TGCAGCGCTCACACTTTAGTGGTGGACTTTCCCGAAGAGTGGGTCCTGACTTTC.

The chain couples TRBV12-3 or TRBV12-4 to TRBJ1-5; D remains unclear. The ends were cut back, 4 bases at V and 11 bases at J, with 21 bases in the middle. The CDR3 length is 15 residues. The CDR3 region has the DNA TGTGCCAGCAGTTCGGAGGCGCTCGGGTCAAAGACCCAGCATTTT. Encoded protein: CASSSEALGSKTQHF.

This clonotype was picked up many times. This chain joins TRBV7-2 and TRBJ1-5; D unclear. Germline V gene data show CDR1 as SGHTA and CDR2 as FQGNSA. Trimming shortened V by 5 bases and J by 0 bases, and 14 bases separated the two germline ends. This CDR3 spans 16 amino acids. As DNA, the CDR3 is TGTGCCAGCAGCCAGAGGAGTACAGTTAGCAATCAGCCCCAGCATTTT. This gives the protein CASSQRSTVSNQPQHF. Combining the CDR3 with reference TRBV7-2 and TRBJ1-5 gives the whole variable domain GAGVSQSPSNKVTEKGKDVELRCDPISGHTALYWYRQSLGQGLEFLIYFQGNSAPDKSGLPSDRFSAERTGGSVSTLTIQRTQQEDSAVYLCASSQRSTVSNQPQHFGDGTRLSIL.

This clonotype was detected ten times or more. This chain joins TRBV10-2 and TRBJ2-5; D not certain. The CDR3 totals 15 residues. Germline-derived CDR1 and CDR2 are WSHSY and SAAADI. V lost 5 bases and J lost 4, with 17 bases in between. This chain's CDR3 is CASSQQFRMGETQYF. CDR3 in DNA: TGCGCCAGCAGTCAACAATTTCGGATGGGAGAGACCCAGTACTTC.

This clonotype was picked up many times. For the CDR3, the DNA is TGTGCCAGCTCACCAGGGGACTCCTCCTACAATGAGCAGTTCTTC. This gives the protein CASSPGDSSYNEQFF. The chain carries TRBV18 and TRBJ2-1, with D possibly matching TRBD2 (6 bases). The germline V gene has CDR1 KGHSH and CDR2 LQKENI. Trimming took off 2 bases at V and 0 bases at J, with 8 bases between the two ends. The CDR3 totals 15 residues.

This chain joins TRBV15 and TRBJ2-7; the match to TRBD2 covers 10 bases. Germline V gene sequence: CDR1 LNHNV, CDR2 YYDKDF (reference sequence). With 1 base clipped from V and 2 bases from J, the junction kept 5 bases outside the gene matches. The CDR3 runs to 16 residues. CDR3 in amino acids: CATSRGASGGPYEQYV. The CDR3 nucleotides read TGTGCCACCAGCAGAGGGGCTAGCGGGGGCCCCTACGAGCAGTACGTC.

This clonotype was observed at least ten times. CDR3 protein: CAISELQGALGYGYTF. The DNA of the CDR3 is TGTGCCATCAGTGAGCTGCAGGGGGCGCTGGGCTATGGCTACACCTTC. The rearrangement joins TRBV10-3 to TRBJ1-2; TRBD1 matches 8 bases. Germline CDR1 is ENHRY and CDR2 is SYGVKD. The CDR3 loop spans 16 amino acids. With V trimmed by 2 bases and J by 4 bases, 9 bases remained unmatched.

This clonotype was found a few times. The chain recombines TRBV20-1 with TRBJ1-1; a possible D gene is TRBD1 (6 bases). The ends were cut back, 1 base at V and 3 bases at J, with 12 bases in the middle. The CDR3 contains 14 residues. Germline V gene data show CDR1 as DFQATT and CDR2 as SNEGSKA (reference sequence). Written as DNA, the CDR3 is TGCAGTGCTAGAGTGCCCGGGGGCTACACTGAAGCTTTCTTT. It encodes CSARVPGGYTEAFF.

The J gene is TRBJ1-5, the V gene TRBV20-1; the D gene is possibly TRBD1 (5 bases). V was pared by 3 bases and J by 10 bases, with 19 bases between. This CDR3 has 14 residues. Germline V CDR1 and CDR2: DFQATT, SNEGSKA (reference sequence). CDR3 region: CSASPGAFDPPQHF. The CDR3 region has the DNA TGCAGTGCTAGTCCTGGGGCGTTTGATCCCCCCCAGCATTTT.

The rearrangement uses TRBV20-1 and TRBJ1-1, with 8 nucleotides matching TRBD1. V lost 3 bases and J lost 5; bases outside the gene matches: 11. There are 15 residues in the CDR3. Per germline, CDR1 DFQATT and CDR2 SNEGSKA (reference sequence). CDR3 in amino acids: CSASIGGQALTEAFF. CDR3 sequence (DNA): TGCAGTGCTAGTATCGGGGGACAGGCGTTAACTGAAGCTTTCTTT.

This clonotype has at least ten counts. The chain employs TRBV9 and TRBJ2-5; tentatively, D is TRBD1 (6 bases). Trimming removed 0 bases at V and 4 bases at J, with 13 bases between. This CDR3 is 15 amino acids long. Germline V gene data show CDR1 as SGDLS and CDR2 as YYNGEE. CDR3 bases: TGTGCCAGCAGCGTAGAGGTCAGCAGGGGAGAGACCCAGTACTTC. Its translation is CASSVEVSRGETQYF.

This clonotype was seen many times. The rearrangement joins TRBV12-5 to TRBJ2-5; the D gene is possibly TRBD1 (5 bases). The CDR3 is made up of 14 amino acids. Trimming cost V 6 bases and J 5 bases, with 16 bases left between them. CDR1 LGHNT and CDR2 FRNRAP come from the germline V gene. The CDR3 loop reads CASGRPGFAETQYF. CDR3 coding DNA: TGTGCTAGTGGCCGACCAGGGTTTGCGGAGACCCAGTACTTC.

This clonotype has at least ten counts. The chain joins TRBV7-2 to TRBJ2-1; no reliable D call. This CDR3 is built from 16 residues. Germline CDR1 and CDR2: SGHTA and FQGNSA. The germline V and J ends were trimmed by 2 bases and 4 bases, with 15 bases remaining between them. CDR3 residues: CASSLTSTSRYNEQFF. CDR3 in DNA: TGTGCCAGCAGCTTAACGTCCACAAGCAGATACAATGAGCAGTTCTTC.

Turning to this clonotype: The CDR3 carries no conserved terminal phenylalanine or tryptophan, so it likely arises from a read error. The CDR3 DNA follows: TGTGCCAGCAGCTTCTCCCTATCACAGGAATGGGCATACGAGCAGTACCTC. Its protein product is CASSFSLSQEWAYEQYL. The gene calls are TRBV7-2 and TRBJ2-7; a possible D gene is TRBD1 (5 bases). Per germline, CDR1 SGHTA and CDR2 FQGNSA. The CDR3 runs to 17 residues. V dropped 3 bases and J dropped 4 bases, with 22 bases sitting between them.

A note on this clonotype: A much larger clone is a single base away; this may be a read error. The genes are TRBV6-6 and TRBJ2-2; D unclear. This CDR3 region has 13 residues. The V gene lost 11 bases and the J gene lost 0 bases, with 10 bases spanning the gap. Germline V gene lookup returns CDR1 MNHNY and CDR2 SVGAGI (reference sequence). The CDR3 DNA reads TGTGCCGGCCGGCCAGCGAACACCGGGGAGCTGTTTTTT. Its protein is CAGRPANTGELFF.

This clonotype was recorded at least ten times. V gene TRBV20-1 combines with J gene TRBJ2-5; TRBD2 might be the D (5 bases). Germline CDR1 and CDR2: DFQATT and SNEGSKA (reference sequence). Trimming left V 4 bases short and J 5 bases short, with 17 bases between. CDR3 length: 14 residues. DNA for the CDR3: TGCAGTGCTACCCGAGACGGGGTCTGGGAGACCCAGTACTTC. Protein sequence: CSATRDGVWETQYF.

This clonotype was observed many times. The chain combines TRBV28 with TRBJ1-4; the D is unclear. V gave up 1 base and J gave up 7 bases, with 1 base separating them. This CDR3 is built from 11 residues. Germline CDR1 reads MDHEN; CDR2 reads SYDVKM. The CDR3 reads CASSLFEKLFF. As DNA, the CDR3 is TGTGCCAGCAGTTTATTTGAAAAACTGTTTTTT.

In regard to this clonotype: This may be a read error, as it is one base from a much larger clone. V is TRBV5-1 and J is TRBJ2-7; 9 bases map to TRBD1. CDR3 length equals 15 residues. The germline gives CDR1 SGHRS, CDR2 YFSETQ. V gave up 3 bases and J gave up 5 bases; unmatched junction bases: 9. CDR3 sequence: CASSWSTGTGNEQYF. The CDR3 nucleotides read TGCGCCAGCAGCTGGAGCACCGGGACAGGGAACGAGCAGTACTTC. Full variable domain (remainder filled in from reference TRBV5-1 and TRBJ2-7): KAGVTQTPRYLIKTRGQQVTLSCSPISGHRSVSWYQQTPGQGLQFLFEYFSETQRNKGNFPGRFSGRQFSNSRSEMNVSTLELGDSALYLCASSWSTGTGNEQYFGPGTRLTVT.

Details on this clonotype: At one of its ends the junction is not consistent with the germline gene, which may arise from a read error. J is TRBJ1-4 and V is TRBV25-1; D call uncertain. Per germline, CDR1 MGHDK and CDR2 SYGVNS. The CDR3 has 14 amino acids. CDR3 DNA: TGTGCCGGCAGTAATCCGGGTCCAACCGAAAAACTGTTTTTT. It is translated as CAGSNPGPTEKLFF.